This T cell receptor (beta chain) was obtained from a study of tissue T cells after allogeneic stem cell transplantation. Study-wide results and caveats: In patients and mice, blood and spleen missed much of tissue repertoire.

Trimming removed 8 bases from V and 1 base from J, with 13 bases in between. This CDR3 spans 14 amino acids. Per germline, CDR1 SGHSA and CDR2 FRNQAP. A remark on this clone: Its matching antigen is unknown. The gene names given are mouse names. The read terminates 1 residue before the CDR3 end, so the remaining end is supplied by the germline J gene.

Regarding time point: mouse harvest day 14 after allogeneic transplant. Mouse grafts combined 10^7 T-cell-depleted bone marrow cells with 10^6 splenic CD5+ T cells. Mice had MHC-mismatched B6 into BALB/c GVHD, sampled day 7 or 14. CDR3 sequences, V/J genes, frequencies and template counts came from survey-depth TCRbeta sequencing. Clones were sequenced by immunoSEQ multiplex PCR, and TCRdb holds only the in-frame ones, with some missing. This table holds 1,500 to 2,000 clones, less than 50% found once. This sequence joins TRBV16 and TRBJ2-4; tentative D call: TRBD1 (6 bases). The sample consisted of gut tissue. This sequence originates from a female BALB/c mouse given C57BL/6 T cells with graft-versus-host disease after an allogeneic hematopoietic cell transplant. CDR3 loop: CASLLKGGQNTLYF. Incomplete CDR3 DNA: TGTGCAAGCCTTCTCAAGGGGGGTCAAAACACCTTGTAC.